This T cell receptor (beta chain) is drawn from a study of CD8+ T cells in alopecia areata. General observations from the study: While patients received tofacitinib, many expanded lesional clones remained present in scalp and blood. Unlike in mice, where it was clearer, TCR sharing across patients was less clear, possibly HLA-related.

The CDR3 is 15 residues long. Trimming shortened V by 0 bases and J by 0 bases, and 4 bases separated the two germline ends. The germline V gene encodes CDR1 SGDLS and CDR2 YYNGEE. As regards this clone: Its antigen remains unknown. The same CDR3 is also encoded by other DNA sequences in this sample.

Treatment meaning: oral pan-JAK inhibitor, 5-10 mg twice daily. cDNA prepared by RNA extraction and subsequent reverse transcription served as the template for sequencing. Using immunoSEQ multiplex PCR, the repertoire was profiled, and TCRdb retains in-frame clones only, with some absent. Among around 140,000 clones listed, approximately 86% were seen once. The sample was CD8+ T cells sorted from blood, taken at week 4, from a patient treated with tofacitinib. The chain recombines TRBV9 with TRBJ2-6; D not certain. The origin of this receptor is a human donor with alopecia areata. In DNA, the CDR3 is TGTGCCAGCAGCGTAGGGGACTCTGGGGCCAACGTCCTGACTTTC. Its translation: CASSVGDSGANVLTF. Variable domain in full (rest from reference TRBV9 and TRBJ2-6): DSGVTQTPKHLITATGQRVTLRCSPRSGDLSVYWYQQSLDQGLQFLIQYYNGEERAKGNILERFSAQQFPDLHSELNLSSLELGDSALYFCASSVGDSGANVLTFGAGSRLTVL.